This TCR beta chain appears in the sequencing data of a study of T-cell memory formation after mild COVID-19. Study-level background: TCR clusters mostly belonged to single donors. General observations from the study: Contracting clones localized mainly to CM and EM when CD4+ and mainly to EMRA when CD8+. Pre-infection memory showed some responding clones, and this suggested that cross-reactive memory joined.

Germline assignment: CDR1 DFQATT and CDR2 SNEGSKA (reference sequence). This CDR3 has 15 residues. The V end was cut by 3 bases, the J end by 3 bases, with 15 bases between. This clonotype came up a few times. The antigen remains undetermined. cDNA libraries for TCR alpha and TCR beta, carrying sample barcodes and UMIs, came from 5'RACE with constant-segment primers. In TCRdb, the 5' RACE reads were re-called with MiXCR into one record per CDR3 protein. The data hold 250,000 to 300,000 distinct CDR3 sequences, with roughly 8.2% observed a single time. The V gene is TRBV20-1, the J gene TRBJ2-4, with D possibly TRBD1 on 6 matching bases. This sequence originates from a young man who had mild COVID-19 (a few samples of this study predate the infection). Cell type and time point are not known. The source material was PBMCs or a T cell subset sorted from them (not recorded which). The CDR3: CSASRAGAGKNIQYF. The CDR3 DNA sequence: TGCAGTGCTAGTAGGGCAGGGGCGGGCAAAAACATTCAGTACTTC.